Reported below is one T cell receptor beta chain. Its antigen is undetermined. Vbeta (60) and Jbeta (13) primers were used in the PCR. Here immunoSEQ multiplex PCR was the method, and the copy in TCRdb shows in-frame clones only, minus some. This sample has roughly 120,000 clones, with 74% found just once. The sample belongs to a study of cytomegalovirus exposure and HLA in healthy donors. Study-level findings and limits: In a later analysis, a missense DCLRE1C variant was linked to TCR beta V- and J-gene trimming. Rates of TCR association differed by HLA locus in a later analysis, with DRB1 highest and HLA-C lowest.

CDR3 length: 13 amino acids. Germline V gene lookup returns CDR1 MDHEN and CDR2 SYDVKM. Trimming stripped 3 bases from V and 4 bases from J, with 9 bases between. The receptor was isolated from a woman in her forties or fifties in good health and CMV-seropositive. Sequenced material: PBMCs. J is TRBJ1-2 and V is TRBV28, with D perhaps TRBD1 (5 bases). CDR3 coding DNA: TGTGCCAGCAGTTTTTCCAGGGTCTATGGCTACACCTTC. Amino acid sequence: CASSFSRVYGYTF.